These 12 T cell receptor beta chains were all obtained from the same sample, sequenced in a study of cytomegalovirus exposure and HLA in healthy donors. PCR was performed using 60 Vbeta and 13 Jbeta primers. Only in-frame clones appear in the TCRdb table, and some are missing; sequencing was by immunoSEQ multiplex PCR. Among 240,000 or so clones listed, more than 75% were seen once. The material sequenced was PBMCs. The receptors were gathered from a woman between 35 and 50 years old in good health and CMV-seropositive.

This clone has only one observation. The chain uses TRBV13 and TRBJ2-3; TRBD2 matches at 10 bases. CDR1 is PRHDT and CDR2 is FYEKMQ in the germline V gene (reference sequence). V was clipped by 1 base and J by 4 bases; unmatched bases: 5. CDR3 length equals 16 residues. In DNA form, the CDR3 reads TGTGCCAGCAGCTTAGTAGCGGGGGGAAGGGCAGATACGCAGTATTTT. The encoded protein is CASSLVAGGRADTQYF.

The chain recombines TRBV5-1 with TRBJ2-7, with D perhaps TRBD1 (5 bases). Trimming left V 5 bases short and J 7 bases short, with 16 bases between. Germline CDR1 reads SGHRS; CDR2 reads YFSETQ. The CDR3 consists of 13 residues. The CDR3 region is CASSGSTKGEQYF. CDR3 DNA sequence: TGCGCCAGCAGTGGCTCCACTAAGGGGGAGCAGTACTTC.

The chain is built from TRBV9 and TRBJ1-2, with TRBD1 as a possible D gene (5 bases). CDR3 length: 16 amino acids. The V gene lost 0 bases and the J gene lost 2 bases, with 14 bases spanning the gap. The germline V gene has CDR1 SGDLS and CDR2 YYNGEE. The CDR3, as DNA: TGTGCCAGCAGCGTAGCGCCCCTCCCAGGGAACTATGGCTACACCTTC. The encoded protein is CASSVAPLPGNYGYTF.

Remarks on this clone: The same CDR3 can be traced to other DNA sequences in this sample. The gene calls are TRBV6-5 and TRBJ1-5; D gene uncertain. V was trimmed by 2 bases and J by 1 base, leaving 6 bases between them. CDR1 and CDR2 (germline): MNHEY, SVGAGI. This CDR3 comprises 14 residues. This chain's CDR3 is CASSYRGSNQPQHF. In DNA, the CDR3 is TGTGCCAGCAGTTACCGAGGGAGCAATCAGCCCCAGCATTTT.

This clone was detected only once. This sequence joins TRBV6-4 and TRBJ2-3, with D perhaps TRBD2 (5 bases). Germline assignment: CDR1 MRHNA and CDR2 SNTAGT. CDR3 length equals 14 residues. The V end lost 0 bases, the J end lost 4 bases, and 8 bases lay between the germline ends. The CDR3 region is CASSDSAGADTQYF. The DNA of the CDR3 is TGTGCCAGCAGTGACTCTGCCGGGGCAGATACGCAGTATTTT.

DNA for the CDR3: TGTGCCAGCAGCTTGAGAACAGCCTCTTATAATGAGCAGTTCTTC. Amino acid sequence: CASSLRTASYNEQFF. The V gene is TRBV2, the J gene TRBJ2-1; D uncertain. There are 15 residues in the CDR3. Per germline, CDR1 SNHLY and CDR2 FYNNEI. V dropped 6 bases and J dropped 7 bases, with 19 bases sitting between them.

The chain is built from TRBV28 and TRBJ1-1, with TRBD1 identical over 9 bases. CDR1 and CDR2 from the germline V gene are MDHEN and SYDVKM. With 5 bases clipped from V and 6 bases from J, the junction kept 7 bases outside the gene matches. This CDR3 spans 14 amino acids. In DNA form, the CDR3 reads TGTGCCAGCAGTCCCACGCGACAGGGGGCTGAAGCTTTCTTT. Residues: CASSPTRQGAEAFF.

The chain's CDR3 is CASSLVAGVTYEQYF. The CDR3 DNA sequence: TGTGCCAGCAGCTTAGTAGCGGGGGTAACCTACGAGCAGTACTTC. V and J are TRBV7-2 and TRBJ2-7, with TRBD2 matching over 9 bases. The CDR3 has 15 residues. Per the germline V gene, CDR1 is SGHTA and CDR2 is FQGNSA. V was clipped by 1 base and J by 2 bases; unmatched bases: 3.

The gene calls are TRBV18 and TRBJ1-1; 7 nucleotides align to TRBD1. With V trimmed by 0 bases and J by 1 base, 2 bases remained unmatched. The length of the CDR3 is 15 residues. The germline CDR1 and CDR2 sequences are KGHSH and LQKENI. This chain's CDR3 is CASSPPRGRNTEAFF. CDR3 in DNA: TGTGCCAGCTCACCACCGAGGGGGCGGAACACTGAAGCTTTCTTT.

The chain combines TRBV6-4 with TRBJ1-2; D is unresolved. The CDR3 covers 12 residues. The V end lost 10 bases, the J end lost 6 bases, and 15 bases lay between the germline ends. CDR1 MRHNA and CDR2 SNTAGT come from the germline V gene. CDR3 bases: TGTGCCACCCTGTTTCGGGTAGATGGCTACACCTTC. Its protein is CATLFRVDGYTF.

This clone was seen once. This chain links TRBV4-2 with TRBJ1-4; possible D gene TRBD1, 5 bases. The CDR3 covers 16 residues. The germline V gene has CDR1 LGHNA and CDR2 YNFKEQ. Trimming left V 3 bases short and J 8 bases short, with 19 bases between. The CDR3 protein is CASSHVTGGYGEKLFF. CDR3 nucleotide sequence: TGTGCCAGCAGCCACGTTACAGGCGGCTACGGCGAAAAACTGTTTTTT.

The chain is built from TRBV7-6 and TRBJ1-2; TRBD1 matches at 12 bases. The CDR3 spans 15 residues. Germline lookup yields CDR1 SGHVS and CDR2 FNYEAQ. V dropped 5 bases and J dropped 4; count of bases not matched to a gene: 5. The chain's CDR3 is CASSPGQGARYGYTF. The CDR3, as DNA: TGTGCCAGCAGCCCGGGACAGGGGGCACGCTATGGCTACACCTTC.